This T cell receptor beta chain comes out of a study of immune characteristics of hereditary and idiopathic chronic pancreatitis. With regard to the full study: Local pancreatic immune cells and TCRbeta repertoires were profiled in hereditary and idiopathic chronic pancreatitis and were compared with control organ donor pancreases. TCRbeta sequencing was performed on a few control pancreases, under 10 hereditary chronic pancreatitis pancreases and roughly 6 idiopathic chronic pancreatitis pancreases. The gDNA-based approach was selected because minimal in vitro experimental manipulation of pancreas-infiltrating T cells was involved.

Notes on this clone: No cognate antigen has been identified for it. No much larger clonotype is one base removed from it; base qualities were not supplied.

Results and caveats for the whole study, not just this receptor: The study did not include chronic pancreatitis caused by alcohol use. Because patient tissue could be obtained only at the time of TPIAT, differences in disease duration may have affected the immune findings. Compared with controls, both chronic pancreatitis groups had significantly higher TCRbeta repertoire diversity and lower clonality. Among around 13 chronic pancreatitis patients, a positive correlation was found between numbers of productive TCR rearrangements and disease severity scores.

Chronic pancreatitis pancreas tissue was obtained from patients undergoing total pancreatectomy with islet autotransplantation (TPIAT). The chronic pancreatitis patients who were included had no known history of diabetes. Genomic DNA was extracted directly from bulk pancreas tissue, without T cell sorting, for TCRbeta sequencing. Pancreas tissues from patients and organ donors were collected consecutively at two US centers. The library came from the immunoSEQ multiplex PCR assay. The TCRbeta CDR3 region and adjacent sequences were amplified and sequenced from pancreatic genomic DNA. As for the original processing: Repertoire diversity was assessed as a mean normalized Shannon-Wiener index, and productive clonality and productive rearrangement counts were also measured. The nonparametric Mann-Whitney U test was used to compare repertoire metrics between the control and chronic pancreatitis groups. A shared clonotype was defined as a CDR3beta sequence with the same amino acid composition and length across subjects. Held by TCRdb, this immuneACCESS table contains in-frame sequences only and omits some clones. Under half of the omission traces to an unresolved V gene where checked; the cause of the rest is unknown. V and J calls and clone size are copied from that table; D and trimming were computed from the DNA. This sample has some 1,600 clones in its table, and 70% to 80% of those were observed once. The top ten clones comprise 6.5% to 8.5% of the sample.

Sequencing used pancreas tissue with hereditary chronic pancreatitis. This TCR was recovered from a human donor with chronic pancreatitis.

The CDR3 protein is CASSQDRPRGGRDTQYF. The nucleotides read TGTGCCAGCAGCCAAGATCGTCCGCGGGGGGGCCGGGATACGCAGTATTTT. Recombination connected TRBV3-1 (or the pseudogene TRBV3-2) to TRBJ2-3; 9 bases in the junction line up with TRBD2. The cysteine opens and the phenylalanine closes a CDR3 of 17 amino acids. Only the CDR3 part of the read is kept: 51 bases, read in frame from the first base. V and J are trimmed by 0 bases and 6 bases, and the gene matches miss 10 bases of the junction. Reading the germline V gene (reference sequence) gives CDR1 LGHDT and CDR2 YNNKEL.